The 7 T cell receptor beta chains given below trace back to one sample, sequenced in a study of shared clonotypes between healthy human individuals. Clones were sequenced by immunoSEQ multiplex PCR, and TCRdb holds only the in-frame ones, with some missing. The sample lists approximately 1,500,000 clones, 95% to 99% occurring once. The material sequenced was naive CD4+ T cells sorted from blood. Described subset: CD45RA+ positively selected. All receptors derive from a man younger than 45 in good health.

The CDR3 nucleotides read TGTGCCAGCAGTTACATTTTCGGGGAGCTGTTTTTT. Its translation: CASSYIFGELFF. V is TRBV6-5 and J is TRBJ2-2, with D unresolved. CDR3 length: 12 amino acids. CDR1 and CDR2 (germline): MNHEY, SVGAGI. Between the trimmed V and J ends, which lost 2 bases and 7 bases, there was a span of 5 bases.

In DNA, the CDR3 is TGTGTCAGAAGTCCCCGACAGGGGACGGCAGATACGCAGTATTTT. Its protein product is CVRSPRQGTADTQYF. This sequence joins TRBV7-5 and TRBJ2-3; no DNA check was done on the table's D call, TRBD1. TRBV7-5 is a known pseudogene. CDR3 length: 15 residues.

The chain carries TRBV5-1 and TRBJ2-3, with D unclear. Per germline, CDR1 SGHRS and CDR2 YFSETQ. The V and J ends lost 5 bases and 1 base respectively, with 14 bases between them. The CDR3 length is 15 residues. The CDR3 is CASRMGSLGTDTQYF. CDR3 DNA: TGCGCCAGCAGAATGGGGTCCCTCGGCACAGATACGCAGTATTTT.

V gene TRBV19 combines with J gene TRBJ2-7; no firm D call. V was cut by 4 bases and J by 5 bases, with 21 bases left in between. This CDR3 is 16 amino acids long. CDR1 LNHDA and CDR2 SQIVND come from the germline V gene (reference sequence). The CDR3 loop is CASSREPTSPGDEQYF. Written as DNA, the CDR3 is TGTGCCAGTAGTAGAGAGCCAACATCGCCTGGAGACGAGCAGTACTTC.

The chain combines TRBV18 with TRBJ2-3; D possibly corresponds to TRBD1 (5 bases). Germline V gene sequence: CDR1 KGHSH, CDR2 LQKENI. Trimming pared 3 bases from V and 4 bases from J, leaving 11 bases between. This CDR3 region has 14 residues. The CDR3 DNA is TGTGCCAGCTCACCGGGGTTACAGGCAGATACGCAGTATTTT. It codes for CASSPGLQADTQYF.

The chain uses TRBV6-1 and TRBJ2-3; 7 bases align to TRBD1. Germline V lookup: CDR1 MNHNS, CDR2 SASEGT. The CDR3 loop spans 14 amino acids. V shed 8 bases and J 2 bases; nucleotides not matched to a gene: 7. The CDR3 DNA reads as TGTGCCAGCGACAGGGTCTTTTACACAGATACGCAGTATTTT. Protein sequence: CASDRVFYTDTQYF.

This chain links TRBV9 with TRBJ2-7; a possible D gene is TRBD2 (6 bases). With 0 bases removed from V and 2 bases from J, the gap between germline ends came to 12 bases. Germline CDR1 reads SGDLS; CDR2 reads YYNGEE. The CDR3 has 15 amino acids. This CDR3 is CASSVAWDSTYEQYF. CDR3 bases: TGTGCCAGCAGCGTAGCTTGGGACTCCACCTACGAGCAGTACTTC.